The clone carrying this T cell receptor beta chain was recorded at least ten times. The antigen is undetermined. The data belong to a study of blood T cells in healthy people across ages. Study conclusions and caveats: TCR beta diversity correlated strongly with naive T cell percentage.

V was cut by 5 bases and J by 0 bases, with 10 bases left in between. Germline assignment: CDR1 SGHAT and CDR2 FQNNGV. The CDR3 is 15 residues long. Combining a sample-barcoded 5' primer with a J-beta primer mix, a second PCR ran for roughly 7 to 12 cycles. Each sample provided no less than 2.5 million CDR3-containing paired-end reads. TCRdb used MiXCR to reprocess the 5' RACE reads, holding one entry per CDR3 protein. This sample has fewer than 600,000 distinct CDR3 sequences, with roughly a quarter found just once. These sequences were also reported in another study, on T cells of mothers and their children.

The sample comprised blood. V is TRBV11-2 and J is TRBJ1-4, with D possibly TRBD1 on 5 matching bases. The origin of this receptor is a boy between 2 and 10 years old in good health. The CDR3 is CASSDVGATNEKLFF. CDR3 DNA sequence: TGTGCCAGCAGCGACGTGGGGGCAACTAATGAAAAACTGTTTTTT.